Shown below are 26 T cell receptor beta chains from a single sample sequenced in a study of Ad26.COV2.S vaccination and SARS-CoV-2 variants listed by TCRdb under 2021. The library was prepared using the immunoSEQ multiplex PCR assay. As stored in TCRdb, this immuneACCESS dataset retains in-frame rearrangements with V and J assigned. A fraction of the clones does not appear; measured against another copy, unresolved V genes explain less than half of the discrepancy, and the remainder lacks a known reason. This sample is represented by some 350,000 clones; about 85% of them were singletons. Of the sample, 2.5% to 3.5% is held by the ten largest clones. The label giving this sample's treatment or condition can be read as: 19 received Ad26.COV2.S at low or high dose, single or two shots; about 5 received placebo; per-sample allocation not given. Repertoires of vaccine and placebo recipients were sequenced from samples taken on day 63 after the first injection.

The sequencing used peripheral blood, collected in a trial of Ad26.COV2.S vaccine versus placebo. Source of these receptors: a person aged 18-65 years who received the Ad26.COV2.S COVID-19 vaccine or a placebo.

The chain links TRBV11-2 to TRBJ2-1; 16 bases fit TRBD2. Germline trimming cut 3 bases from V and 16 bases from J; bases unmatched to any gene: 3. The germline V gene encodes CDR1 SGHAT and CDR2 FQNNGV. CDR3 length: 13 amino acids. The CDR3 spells CASSLGLAGGQFF. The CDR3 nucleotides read TGTGCCAGCAGCTTGGGACTAGCGGGAGGGCAATTCTTC.

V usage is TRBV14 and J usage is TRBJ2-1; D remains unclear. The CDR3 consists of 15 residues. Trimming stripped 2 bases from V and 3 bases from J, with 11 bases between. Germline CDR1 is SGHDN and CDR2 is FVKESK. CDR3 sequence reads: CASSQWVGNYNEQFF. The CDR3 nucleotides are TGTGCCAGCAGCCAATGGGTGGGGAACTACAATGAGCAGTTCTTC.

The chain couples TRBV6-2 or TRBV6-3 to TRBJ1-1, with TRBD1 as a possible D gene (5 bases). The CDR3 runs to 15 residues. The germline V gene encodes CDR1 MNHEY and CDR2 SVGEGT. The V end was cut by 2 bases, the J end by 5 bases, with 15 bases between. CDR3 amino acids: CASSYAQVSRTEAFF. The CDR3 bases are TGTGCCAGCAGTTACGCACAGGTTTCGCGAACTGAAGCTTTCTTT.

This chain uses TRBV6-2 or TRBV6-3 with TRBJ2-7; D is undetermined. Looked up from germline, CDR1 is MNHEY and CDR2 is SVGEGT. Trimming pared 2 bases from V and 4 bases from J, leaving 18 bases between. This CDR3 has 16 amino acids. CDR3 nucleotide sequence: TGTGCCAGCAGTTACCGGTTCCAAGGCCCCACGTACGAGCAGTACTTC. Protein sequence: CASSYRFQGPTYEQYF.

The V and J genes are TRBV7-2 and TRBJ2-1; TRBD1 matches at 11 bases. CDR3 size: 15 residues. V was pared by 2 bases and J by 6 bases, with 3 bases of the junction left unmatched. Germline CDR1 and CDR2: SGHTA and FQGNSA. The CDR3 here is CASSLPDRGPNEQFF. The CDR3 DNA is TGTGCCAGCAGCTTACCGGACAGGGGGCCCAATGAGCAGTTCTTC. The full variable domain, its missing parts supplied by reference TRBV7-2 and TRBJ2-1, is GAGVSQSPSNKVTEKGKDVELRCDPISGHTALYWYRQSLGQGLEFLIYFQGNSAPDKSGLPSDRFSAERTGGSVSTLTIQRTQQEDSAVYLCASSLPDRGPNEQFFGPGTRLTVL.

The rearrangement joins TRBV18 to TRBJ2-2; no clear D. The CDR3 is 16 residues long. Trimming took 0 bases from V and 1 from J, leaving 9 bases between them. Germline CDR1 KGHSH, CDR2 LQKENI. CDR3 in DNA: TGTGCCAGCTCACCACCGGGGTCAGAGAACACCGGGGAGCTGTTTTTT. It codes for CASSPPGSENTGELFF.

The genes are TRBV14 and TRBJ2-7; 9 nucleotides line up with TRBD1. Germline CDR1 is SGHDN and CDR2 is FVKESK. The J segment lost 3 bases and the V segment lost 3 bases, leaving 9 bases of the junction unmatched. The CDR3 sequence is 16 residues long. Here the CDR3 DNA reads TGTGCCAGCAGCCAGCTAGGGACAGGGAGGAACTACGAGCAGTACTTC. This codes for CASSQLGTGRNYEQYF.

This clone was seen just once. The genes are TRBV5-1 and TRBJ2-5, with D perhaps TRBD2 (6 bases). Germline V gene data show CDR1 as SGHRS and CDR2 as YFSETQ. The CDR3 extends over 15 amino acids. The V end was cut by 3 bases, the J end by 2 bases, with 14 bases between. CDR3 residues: CASSSTSSGQETQYF. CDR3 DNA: TGCGCCAGCAGCTCAACTAGCAGTGGACAAGAGACCCAGTACTTC.

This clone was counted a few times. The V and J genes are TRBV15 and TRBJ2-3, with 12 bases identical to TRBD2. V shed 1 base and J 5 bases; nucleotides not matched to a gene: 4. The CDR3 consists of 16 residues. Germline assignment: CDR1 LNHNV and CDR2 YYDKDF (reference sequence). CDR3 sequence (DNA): TGTGCCACCAGCAGAGCTAGCGGGGGGGCCGTAGATACGCAGTATTTT. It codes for CATSRASGGAVDTQYF.

CDR3 in amino acids: CASSLAGSGTEAFF. DNA of the CDR3: TGTGCCAGCAGCTTAGCAGGCTCCGGCACTGAAGCTTTCTTT. The chain employs TRBV7-2 and TRBJ1-1; D unclear. The ends were cut back, 0 bases at V and 4 bases at J, with 9 bases in the middle. CDR1 is SGHTA and CDR2 is FQGNSA in the germline V gene. The CDR3 covers 14 residues.

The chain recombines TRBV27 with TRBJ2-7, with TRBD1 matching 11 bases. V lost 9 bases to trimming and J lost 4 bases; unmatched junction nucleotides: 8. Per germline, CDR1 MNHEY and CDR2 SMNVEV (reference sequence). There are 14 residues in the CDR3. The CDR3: CASRAGTGGYEQYF. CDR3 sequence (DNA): TGTGCCAGTAGAGCCGGGACAGGGGGGTACGAGCAGTACTTC.

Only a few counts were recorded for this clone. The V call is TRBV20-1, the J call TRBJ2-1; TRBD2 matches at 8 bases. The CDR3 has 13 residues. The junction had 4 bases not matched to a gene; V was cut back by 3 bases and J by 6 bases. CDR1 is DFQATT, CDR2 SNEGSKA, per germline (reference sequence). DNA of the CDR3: TGCAGTGCTAGTTTAGCGGGAATCAATGAGCAGTTCTTC. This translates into CSASLAGINEQFF.

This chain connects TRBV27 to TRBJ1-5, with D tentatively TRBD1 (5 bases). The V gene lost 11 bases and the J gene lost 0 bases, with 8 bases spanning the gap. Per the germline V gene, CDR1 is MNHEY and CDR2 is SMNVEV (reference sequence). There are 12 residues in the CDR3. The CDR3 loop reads CAVGGSNQPQHF. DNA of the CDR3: TGTGCCGTGGGGGGTAGCAATCAGCCCCAGCATTTT.

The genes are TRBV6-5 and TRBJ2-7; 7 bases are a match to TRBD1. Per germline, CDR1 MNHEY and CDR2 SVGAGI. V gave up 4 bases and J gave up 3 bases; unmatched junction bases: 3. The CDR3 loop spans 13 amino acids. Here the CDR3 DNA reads TGTGCCAGCAGTTTCCGGGACAGCTACGAGCAGTACTTC. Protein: CASSFRDSYEQYF.

The CDR3 DNA is TGTGCCAGCAGCGGCCCTCTGGCAGTACGGGAGACCCCCTACGAGCAGTACTTC. It specifies CASSGPLAVRETPYEQYF. The chain couples TRBV7-9 to TRBJ2-7; possible D gene TRBD2, 6 bases. Germline V gene lookup returns CDR1 SEHNR and CDR2 FQNEAQ (reference sequence). V lost 5 bases, J lost 2 bases, and 25 bases lay in between. CDR3 length equals 18 residues.

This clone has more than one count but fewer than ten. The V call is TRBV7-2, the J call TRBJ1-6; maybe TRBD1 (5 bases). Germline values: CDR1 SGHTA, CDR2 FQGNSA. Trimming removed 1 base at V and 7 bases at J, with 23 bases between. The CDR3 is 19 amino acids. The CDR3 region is CASSLVAQALGSSNSPLHF. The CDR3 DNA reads TGTGCCAGCAGCTTAGTAGCACAGGCCCTGGGCTCGAGCAATTCACCCCTCCACTTT. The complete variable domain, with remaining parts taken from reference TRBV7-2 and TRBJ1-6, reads GAGVSQSPSNKVTEKGKDVELRCDPISGHTALYWYRQSLGQGLEFLIYFQGNSAPDKSGLPSDRFSAERTGGSVSTLTIQRTQQEDSAVYLCASSLVAQALGSSNSPLHFGNGTRLTVT.

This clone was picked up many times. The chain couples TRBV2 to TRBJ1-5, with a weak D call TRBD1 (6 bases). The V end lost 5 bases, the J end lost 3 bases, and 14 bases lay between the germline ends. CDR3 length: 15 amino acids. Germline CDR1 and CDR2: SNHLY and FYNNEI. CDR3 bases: TGTGCCAGCAGTTCCGACAGGAGCCTCAATCAGCCCCAGCATTTT. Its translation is CASSSDRSLNQPQHF.

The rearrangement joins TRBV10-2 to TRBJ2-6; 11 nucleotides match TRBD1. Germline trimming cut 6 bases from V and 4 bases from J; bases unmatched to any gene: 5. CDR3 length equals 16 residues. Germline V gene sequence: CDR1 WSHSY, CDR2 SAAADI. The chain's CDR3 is CASSRTGGTGANVLTF. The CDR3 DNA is TGCGCCAGCAGCCGGACAGGGGGCACGGGGGCCAACGTCCTGACTTTC.

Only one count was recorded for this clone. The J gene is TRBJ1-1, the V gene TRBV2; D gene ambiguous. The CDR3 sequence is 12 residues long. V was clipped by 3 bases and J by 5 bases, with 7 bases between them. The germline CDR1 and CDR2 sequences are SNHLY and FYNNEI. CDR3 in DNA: TGTGCCAGCAGTGATGCGGGGACTGAAGCTTTCTTT. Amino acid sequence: CASSDAGTEAFF.

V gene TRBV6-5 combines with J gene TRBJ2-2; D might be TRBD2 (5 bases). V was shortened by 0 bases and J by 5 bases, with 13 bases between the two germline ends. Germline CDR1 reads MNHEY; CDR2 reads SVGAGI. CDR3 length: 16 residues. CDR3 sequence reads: CASSYSPGFNTGELFF. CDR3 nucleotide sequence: TGTGCCAGCAGTTACTCCCCGGGGTTCAATACCGGGGAGCTGTTTTTT.

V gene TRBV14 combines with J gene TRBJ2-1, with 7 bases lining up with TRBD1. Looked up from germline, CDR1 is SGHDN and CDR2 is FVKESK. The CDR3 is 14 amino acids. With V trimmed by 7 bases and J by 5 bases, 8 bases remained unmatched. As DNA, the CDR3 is TGTGCCAGCAACACACAGGGGTTAAACAATGAGCAGTTCTTC. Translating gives CASNTQGLNNEQFF.

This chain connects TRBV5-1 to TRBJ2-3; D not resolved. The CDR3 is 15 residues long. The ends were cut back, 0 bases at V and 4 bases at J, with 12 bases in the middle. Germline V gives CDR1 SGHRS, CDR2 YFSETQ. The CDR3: CASSLASQSADTQYF. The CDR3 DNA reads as TGCGCCAGCAGCTTGGCGAGCCAGAGTGCAGATACGCAGTATTTT.

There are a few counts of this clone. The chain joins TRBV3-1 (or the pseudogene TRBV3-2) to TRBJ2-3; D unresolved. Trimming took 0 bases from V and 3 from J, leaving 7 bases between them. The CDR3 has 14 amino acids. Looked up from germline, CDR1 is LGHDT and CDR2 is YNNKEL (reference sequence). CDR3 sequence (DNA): TGTGCCAGCAGCCAAGACCTTCGGACAGATACGCAGTATTTT. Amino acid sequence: CASSQDLRTDTQYF.

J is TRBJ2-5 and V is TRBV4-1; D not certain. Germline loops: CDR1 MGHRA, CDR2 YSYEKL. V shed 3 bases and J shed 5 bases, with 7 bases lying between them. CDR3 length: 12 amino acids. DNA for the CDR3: TGCGCCAGCAGCCACCCCATGGAGACCCAGTACTTC. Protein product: CASSHPMETQYF.

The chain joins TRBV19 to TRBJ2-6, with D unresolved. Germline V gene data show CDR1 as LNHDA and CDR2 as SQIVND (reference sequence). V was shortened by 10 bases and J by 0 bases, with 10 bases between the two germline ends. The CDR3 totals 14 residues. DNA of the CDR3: TGTGCCACCACACGTCCCTCTGGGGCCAACGTCCTGACTTTC. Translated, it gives CATTRPSGANVLTF.

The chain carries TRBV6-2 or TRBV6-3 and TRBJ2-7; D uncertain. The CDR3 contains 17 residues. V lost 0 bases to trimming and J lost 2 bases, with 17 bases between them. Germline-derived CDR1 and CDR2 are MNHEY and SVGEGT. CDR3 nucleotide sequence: TGTGCCAGCAGTTACTCGATTAAGTCCAAGCCCACCTACGAGCAGTACTTC. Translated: CASSYSIKSKPTYEQYF.